The next 17 T cell receptor beta chains were all read from a single sample in a study of T cells in localized non-small cell lung cancer. Clones were read by immunoSEQ multiplex PCR, and TCRdb kept only the in-frame ones, dropping some. The sample consists of some 1,400 clones, approximately 20% of them appearing once. The specimen was lung tumor tissue, collected before any cancer treatment. The receptors were sampled from a female donor of 60 years or more with stage I squamous cell lung carcinoma.

This clone was counted only a few times. The chain uses TRBV15 and TRBJ1-2, with 9 bases lining up with TRBD1. V lost 4 bases, J lost 4 bases, and 7 bases stayed unmatched. Germline-derived CDR1 and CDR2 are LNHNV and YYDKDF (reference sequence). CDR3 length: 15 amino acids. CDR3 in amino acids: CATSKPGQGLYGYTF. DNA for the CDR3: TGTGCCACCAGCAAACCGGGACAGGGCCTCTATGGCTACACCTTC.

The gene calls are TRBV5-1 and TRBJ2-2, with 7 bases lining up with TRBD1. Germline V CDR1 and CDR2: SGHRS, YFSETQ. This CDR3 has 15 residues. V lost 6 bases, J lost 0 bases, and 5 bases stayed unmatched. CDR3 residues: CASTEGATNTGELFF. The CDR3 region has the DNA TGCGCCAGCACCGAGGGGGCGACGAACACCGGGGAGCTGTTTTTT.

By its share, this clone is medium-sized (0.01 to 0.1%). The chain joins TRBV11-3 to TRBJ2-3; D possibly corresponds to TRBD2 (5 bases). Looked up from germline, CDR1 is SGHNT and CDR2 is YENEEA. V shed 7 bases and J shed 0 bases, with 14 bases lying between them. The CDR3 is 15 amino acids. CDR3: CASTPGGSSTDTQYF. The CDR3 nucleotides are TGTGCCAGCACCCCTGGCGGGTCTAGCACAGATACGCAGTATTTT.

J is TRBJ2-7 and V is TRBV29-1, with TRBD1 matching 9 bases. Germline trimming cut 6 bases from V and 7 bases from J; bases unmatched to any gene: 7. This CDR3 contains 12 residues. Germline CDR1 is SQVTM and CDR2 is ANQGSEA. In DNA form, the CDR3 reads TGCAGCGTCTCCGGGACAGGGAGGGAGCAGTACTTC. Translating gives CSVSGTGREQYF.

This clone was found a few times. This chain links TRBV11-3 with TRBJ1-1; D gene uncertain. This CDR3 has 15 residues. V was trimmed by 5 bases and J by 0 bases, leaving 13 bases between them. Germline V gene data show CDR1 as SGHNT and CDR2 as YENEEA. CDR3 coding DNA: TGTGCCAGCAGCCCCCGAAGTGGGATGAACACTGAAGCTTTCTTT. Translation: CASSPRSGMNTEAFF. Full variable domain (missing parts from reference TRBV11-3 and TRBJ1-1): EAGVVQSPRYKIIEKKQPVAFWCNPISGHNTLYWYLQNLGQGPELLIRYENEEAVDDSQLPKDRFSAERLKGVDSTLKIQPAELGDSAVYLCASSPRSGMNTEAFFGQGTRLTVV.

By share, this clone counts as hyperexpanded. The CDR3, as DNA: TGTGCCAGCAGCTCACCGGGACTAGCGGGAGTTGAGCAGTACTTC. Protein: CASSSPGLAGVEQYF. The chain joins TRBV11-3 to TRBJ2-7, with 14 positions matching TRBD2. The length of the CDR3 is 15 residues. V trimming: 4 bases; J trimming: 7 bases; junction bases outside the gene matches: 6. Germline CDR1 reads SGHNT; CDR2 reads YENEEA.

This clone turned up a few times. The CDR3 bases are TGTGCCAGCAGCTTAGTCACAGCAGTACACTATGGCTACACCTTC. This sequence encodes CASSLVTAVHYGYTF. The chain combines TRBV11-3 with TRBJ1-2; D is ambiguous. Germline loops: CDR1 SGHNT, CDR2 YENEEA. The CDR3 covers 15 residues. V was pared by 1 base and J by 3 bases, with 12 bases between.

This clone came up a few times. The chain combines TRBV28 with TRBJ2-4; D is perhaps TRBD1 or TRBD2 (5 bases each). Trimming left V 6 bases short and J 3 bases short, with 9 bases between. The V gene's germline CDR1 is MDHEN and CDR2 SYDVKM. This CDR3 contains 13 residues. CDR3 region: CASSRDGKNIQYF. In DNA, the CDR3 is TGTGCCAGCAGCCGGGACGGCAAAAACATTCAGTACTTC.

J is TRBJ2-2 and V is TRBV6-8, with TRBD2 matching 10 bases. Germline values: CDR1 MNHGY, CDR2 SAAAGT. Losses at the gene ends were 7 bases for V and 4 bases for J; bases not matched to a gene: 6. The length of the CDR3 is 15 residues. The CDR3 nucleotides read TGTGCCAGCACCCGGACTAGCGGATTCACCGGGGAGCTGTTTTTT. It codes for CASTRTSGFTGELFF.

This clone has a handful of counts. The rearrangement uses TRBV9 and TRBJ2-7, with D perhaps assigned TRBD1 or TRBD2 (5 bases each). The CDR3 extends over 15 amino acids. Germline V lookup: CDR1 SGDLS, CDR2 YYNGEE. Trimming cost V 4 bases and J 2 bases, with 16 bases left between them. The CDR3 DNA sequence: TGTGCCAGCAGCCCGACCGGGACCCGAACCTACGAGCAGTACTTC. Translated: CASSPTGTRTYEQYF.

This clone was counted between two and nine times. Written as DNA, the CDR3 is TGTGCCAGCAGAATAGCGGGTCGGGTCGGGGGAGGACAAGAGACCCAGTACTTC. It yields the protein CASRIAGRVGGGQETQYF. The chain has TRBV6-8 and TRBJ2-5, with 7 bases fitting TRBD2. This CDR3 region has 18 residues. Germline CDR1 MNHGY, CDR2 SAAAGT. Trimming took 6 bases from V and 2 from J; bases not matched to a gene: 18.

The sample holds a few counts of this clone. This sequence joins TRBV11-3 and TRBJ2-7; TRBD2 agrees at 7 bases. CDR1 is SGHNT and CDR2 is YENEEA in the germline V gene. The CDR3 runs 14 residues. V lost 5 bases and J lost 5; bases outside the gene matches: 9. Here the CDR3 DNA reads TGTGCCAGCAGCCTTAGCGGGCGCAGGGACGAGCAGTACTTC. It codes for CASSLSGRRDEQYF.

V and J are TRBV6-8 and TRBJ2-4, with D possibly matching TRBD1 (6 bases). Trimming took off 5 bases at V and 8 bases at J, with 19 bases between the two ends. Germline CDR1 and CDR2: MNHGY and SAAAGT. The CDR3 has 15 residues. The CDR3 protein is CASSPLGVSGDIQYF. CDR3 bases: TGTGCCAGCAGTCCCCTGGGCGTTTCAGGGGACATTCAGTACTTC.

This clone was recorded a few times. This chain links TRBV28 with TRBJ1-4; 9 bases map to TRBD1. Germline V CDR1 and CDR2: MDHEN, SYDVKM. V lost 5 bases to trimming and J lost 15 bases; unmatched junction nucleotides: 7. This CDR3 comprises 12 residues. The CDR3 region has the DNA TGTGCCAGCAGTCAAATAGACAGGGGGTTGTTTTTT. It codes for CASSQIDRGLFF.

This clone qualifies as medium-sized (0.01 to 0.1%). The chain couples TRBV9 to TRBJ2-2; D might be TRBD1 (5 bases). The germline CDR1 and CDR2 sequences are SGDLS and YYNGEE. Trimming shortened V by 7 bases and J by 7 bases, and 17 bases separated the two germline ends. The CDR3 consists of 14 residues. CDR3 in DNA: TGTGCCAGCGGATCAACAGGATTCAGCGGGGAGCTGTTTTTT. Translated, it gives CASGSTGFSGELFF.

This clone was picked up a small number of times. The rearrangement uses TRBV29-1 and TRBJ1-4; the match to TRBD1 covers 10 bases. The CDR3 loop spans 12 amino acids. Germline lookup yields CDR1 SQVTM and CDR2 ANQGSEA. V shed 6 bases, J shed 5 bases, and the junction held 0 bases outside the gene matches. The CDR3 sequence: CSVGQGNEKLFF. The CDR3 coding sequence is TGCAGCGTGGGACAGGGGAATGAAAAACTGTTTTTT.

This clone is classed as medium-sized. The V call is TRBV11-3, the J call TRBJ1-4; D gene ambiguous. The CDR3 consists of 15 residues. Trimming removed 3 bases at V and 2 bases at J, with 10 bases between. The germline V gene has CDR1 SGHNT and CDR2 YENEEA. The CDR3 DNA reads TGTGCCAGCAGCTTGGAACGAGCGACTAATGAAAAACTGTTTTTT. It yields the protein CASSLERATNEKLFF.